The 6 T cell receptor beta chains presented below share a single source sample, sequenced in a study of T cell responses to AZD1222 COVID-19 vaccine. Clones were read by immunoSEQ multiplex PCR, and TCRdb kept only the in-frame ones, dropping some. The table has 190,000 or so clones, roughly 92% seen once. This specimen consisted of peripheral blood, obtained 28 days after the second AZD1222 dose. These receptors all come from an adult who received the AZD1222 COVID-19 vaccine.

The V call is TRBV7-2, the J call TRBJ2-1; 9 nucleotides agree with TRBD2. The CDR3 is made up of 14 amino acids. V gave up 3 bases and J gave up 7 bases; unmatched junction bases: 4. Looked up from germline, CDR1 is SGHTA and CDR2 is FQGNSA. The DNA for the CDR3 is TGTGCCAGCAGCTTTGCGGGGGGGCGGAATGAGCAGTTCTTC. Translated, it gives CASSFAGGRNEQFF.

The rearrangement links TRBV9 to TRBJ2-1; 8 nucleotides align to TRBD2. CDR1 is SGDLS and CDR2 is YYNGEE in the germline V gene. The CDR3 is 14 residues long. V gave up 0 bases and J gave up 10 bases; unmatched junction bases: 6. CDR3 nucleotides: TGTGCCAGCAGCGTAGACGGGGGGGCTCGAGAGCAGTTCTTC. This gives the protein CASSVDGGAREQFF.

This chain joins TRBV18 and TRBJ2-4, with D unresolved. Trimming shortened V by 5 bases and J by 0 bases, and 17 bases separated the two germline ends. CDR1 and CDR2 from the germline V gene are KGHSH and LQKENI. This CDR3 region has 17 residues. CDR3 in amino acids: CASSTTTAILAKNIQYF. The CDR3 DNA follows: TGTGCCAGCTCAACGACGACGGCCATACTAGCCAAAAACATTCAGTACTTC.

The chain links TRBV19 to TRBJ1-5; D gene unclear. Germline assignment: CDR1 LNHDA and CDR2 SQIVND (reference sequence). Trimming cost V 3 bases and J 5 bases, with 14 bases left between them. CDR3 length equals 15 residues. This chain's CDR3 is CASSIVEAFDQPQHF. CDR3 nucleotide sequence: TGTGCCAGTAGTATCGTGGAGGCATTCGATCAGCCCCAGCATTTT.

This clone was seen a handful of times. The rearrangement links TRBV7-2 to TRBJ2-5; D gene unclear. The V gene lost 5 bases and the J gene lost 1 base, with 2 bases spanning the gap. The CDR3 extends over 11 amino acids. Germline lookup yields CDR1 SGHTA and CDR2 FQGNSA. The CDR3 sequence: CASSIQETQYF. The DNA for the CDR3 is TGTGCCAGCAGCATCCAAGAGACCCAGTACTTC.

This chain links TRBV9 with TRBJ2-2; 7 positions match TRBD1. The germline V gene has CDR1 SGDLS and CDR2 YYNGEE. There are 16 residues in the CDR3. The ends lost 4 bases at V and 5 bases at J; junction bases unmatched: 11. CDR3 amino acids: CASSPRDRGVTGELFF. Written as DNA, the CDR3 is TGTGCCAGCAGCCCCCGGGACAGAGGGGTGACCGGGGAGCTGTTTTTT.